This record concerns one T cell receptor beta chain sequence. The antigen is undetermined. TCRdb's copy holds only in-frame clones and misses some; the assay was immunoSEQ multiplex PCR. The table shows approximately 72,000 clones, with 90% occurring only once. These data are taken from a study of T cell clones after liver transplantation. General study points: A significant post-transplant drop in circulating graft-donor-reactive CD4 TCRbeta sequences occurred in most of the 8 subjects.

Sequences were derived from CD4+ T cells from blood, sampled before liver transplant. The sequence came from a human donor who received a liver transplant.

CDR3 in amino acids: CASKGASPLHEQFF. DNA of the CDR3: TGTGCCAGCAAGGGGGCTAGCCCACTTCATGAGCAGTTCTTC. The chain is built from TRBV6-5 and TRBJ2-1; TRBD1 matches at 7 bases. The V gene end was trimmed by 7 bases and the J gene end by 8 bases; junction bases not matched to a gene: 11. The CDR3 covers 14 residues. Looked up from germline, CDR1 is MNHEY and CDR2 is SVGAGI.